A single sample is the source of the 19 T cell receptor beta chains below, sequenced in a study of cytotoxic CD8 clonotypes in ibrutinib-treated CLL. Assay: immunoSEQ multiplex PCR; the TCRdb copy retains only in-frame clones and omits some. The sample has roughly 150,000 clones, 81% seen once. The sequences come from PBMCs, collected after 12 months of ibrutinib treatment. Every receptor here comes from a human donor with chronic lymphocytic leukemia.

The V call is TRBV6-6, the J call TRBJ2-7; no clear D. Germline-derived CDR1 and CDR2 are MNHNY and SVGAGI (reference sequence). The ends were cut back, 6 bases at V and 0 bases at J, with 15 bases in the middle. The CDR3 is 15 amino acids. The CDR3 sequence: CASSSDRATSYEQYF. The CDR3 nucleotides are TGTGCCAGCAGCTCCGATCGCGCTACCTCCTACGAGCAGTACTTC.

The chain combines TRBV6-5 with TRBJ2-2, with no clear D. This CDR3 spans 14 amino acids. Germline loops: CDR1 MNHEY, CDR2 SVGAGI. The V end lost 8 bases, the J end lost 2 bases, and 12 bases lay between the germline ends. CDR3 sequence: CASHPGTNTGELFF. The CDR3 DNA reads as TGTGCCAGCCACCCCGGCACAAACACCGGGGAGCTGTTTTTT.

The chain joins TRBV7-8 to TRBJ2-1; 7 bases are shared with TRBD1. The V gene's germline CDR1 is SGHVS and CDR2 FQNEAQ. The CDR3 has 15 residues. The V and J ends lost 8 bases and 2 bases, in that order; junction bases with no gene match: 9. CDR3 residues: CASLNTGDPYNEQFF. The CDR3 DNA reads as TGTGCCAGCCTAAATACAGGGGACCCCTACAATGAGCAGTTCTTC. Looking up the rest from reference TRBV7-8 and TRBJ2-1 gives the full variable domain: GAGVSQSPRYKVAKRGQDVALRCDPISGHVSLFWYQQALGQGPEFLTYFQNEAQLDKSGLPSDRFFAERPEGSVSTLKIQRTQQEDSAVYLCASLNTGDPYNEQFFGPGTRLTVL.

This chain links TRBV7-8 with TRBJ2-1, with D tentatively TRBD1 or TRBD2 (5 bases each). This CDR3 is built from 14 residues. The V gene lost 5 bases and the J gene lost 3 bases, with 11 bases spanning the gap. CDR1 and CDR2 from the germline V gene are SGHVS and FQNEAQ. The CDR3 DNA is TGTGCCAGCAGCATGGGACCATACTACAATGAGCAGTTCTTC. Its translation is CASSMGPYYNEQFF.

This chain joins TRBV10-3 and TRBJ2-5; D may be TRBD1 (6 bases). Germline V gene sequence: CDR1 ENHRY, CDR2 SYGVKD. Trimming took off 10 bases at V and 4 bases at J, with 16 bases between the two ends. This CDR3 comprises 13 residues. CDR3 coding DNA: TGTGCCACGGAAGGACAGCCCCGAGAGACCCAGTACTTC. Residues: CATEGQPRETQYF.

The chain uses TRBV18 and TRBJ2-2; 8 bases align to TRBD2. Losses at the gene ends were 3 bases for V and 5 bases for J; bases not matched to a gene: 5. The CDR3 sequence is 15 residues long. Germline CDR1 reads KGHSH; CDR2 reads LQKENI. The CDR3 DNA reads as TGTGCCAGCTCACCCCCGGGGGGGCTTACCGGGGAGCTGTTTTTT. Protein sequence: CASSPPGGLTGELFF.

The V gene is TRBV6-6, the J gene TRBJ2-2, with a possible D match to TRBD2 (7 bases). The CDR3 has 12 residues. Per germline, CDR1 MNHNY and CDR2 SVGAGI (reference sequence). This chain's CDR3 is CAGGGETGELFF. As DNA, the CDR3 is TGTGCTGGAGGGGGGGAAACCGGGGAGCTGTTTTTT.

This chain links TRBV15 with TRBJ1-5, with a possible D match to TRBD1 (6 bases). CDR3 size: 19 residues. Trimming took off 3 bases at V and 4 bases at J, with 25 bases between the two ends. Germline-derived CDR1 and CDR2 are LNHNV and YYDKDF (reference sequence). The chain's CDR3 is CATSSLTRGAGRGNQPQHF. DNA of the CDR3: TGTGCCACCAGCAGTCTAACCCGGGGGGCAGGGAGAGGGAATCAGCCCCAGCATTTT.

This clone turned up a few times. J is TRBJ1-5 and V is TRBV6-1; D gene unclear. This CDR3 comprises 13 residues. Trimming cost V 5 bases and J 4 bases, with 9 bases left between them. Germline CDR1 is MNHNS and CDR2 is SASEGT. The CDR3 here is CASSSTYNQPQHF. DNA for the CDR3: TGTGCCAGCAGTTCGACATATAATCAGCCCCAGCATTTT.

J is TRBJ2-6 and V is TRBV27; D gene ambiguous. Per germline, CDR1 MNHEY and CDR2 SMNVEV (reference sequence). The CDR3 spans 14 residues. The V end lost 10 bases, the J end lost 0 bases, and 10 bases lay between the germline ends. The CDR3 is CATRSLSGANVLTF. CDR3 nucleotides: TGTGCCACCAGGTCCCTCTCTGGGGCCAACGTCCTGACTTTC.

The J gene is TRBJ2-5, the V gene TRBV29-1, with D perhaps matching TRBD2 (5 bases). Germline V gene sequence: CDR1 SQVTM, CDR2 ANQGSEA. This CDR3 has 11 residues. Trimming stripped 7 bases from V and 5 bases from J, with 11 bases between. The CDR3 loop reads CSATGGETQYF. In DNA form, the CDR3 reads TGCAGCGCCACCGGAGGTGAGACCCAGTACTTC. The complete variable domain, with remaining parts taken from reference TRBV29-1 and TRBJ2-5, reads SAVISQKPSRDICQRGTSLTIQCQVDSQVTMMFWYRQQPGQSLTLIATANQGSEATYESGFVIDKFPISRPNLTFSTLTVSNMSPEDSSIYLCSATGGETQYFGPGTRLLVL.

This clone was found once. The rearrangement joins TRBV28 to TRBJ2-2; TRBD1 might be the D (5 bases). V lost 6 bases, J lost 8 bases, and 10 bases lay in between. CDR1 and CDR2 (germline): MDHEN, SYDVKM. CDR3 length equals 12 residues. The CDR3: CASSPRVGELFF. For the CDR3, the DNA is TGTGCCAGCAGCCCCAGGGTAGGGGAGCTGTTTTTT.

This sequence joins TRBV19 and TRBJ1-2; tentative D call: TRBD1 (5 bases). CDR1 and CDR2 (germline): LNHDA, SQIVND (reference sequence). The CDR3 runs 15 residues. V was shortened by 6 bases and J by 3 bases, with 17 bases between the two germline ends. CDR3 residues: CASRTDRGFDYGYTF. The CDR3 DNA reads as TGTGCCAGTAGGACGGACCGGGGGTTTGACTATGGCTACACCTTC.

This clone was observed a handful of times. J is TRBJ1-2 and V is TRBV15; D is unclear. The CDR3 spans 12 residues. CDR1 is LNHNV and CDR2 is YYDKDF in the germline V gene (reference sequence). Between the trimmed V and J ends, which lost 0 bases and 6 bases, there was a span of 5 bases. The chain's CDR3 is CATSRDRNGYTF. CDR3 coding DNA: TGTGCCACCAGCAGAGATCGTAATGGCTACACCTTC.

The sample holds one count of this clone. The J gene is TRBJ2-1, the V gene TRBV19, with D tentatively TRBD2 (7 bases). The CDR3 sequence is 13 residues long. Germline V gives CDR1 LNHDA, CDR2 SQIVND (reference sequence). Deletions cut 9 bases from V and 6 bases from J, with 15 bases between. The CDR3 is CASTSAGANEQFF. The DNA of the CDR3 is TGTGCCAGCACGTCGGCGGGGGCCAATGAGCAGTTCTTC.

This chain connects TRBV5-1 to TRBJ2-5; D unclear. Per germline, CDR1 SGHRS and CDR2 YFSETQ. The CDR3 extends over 14 amino acids. Trimming took off 0 bases at V and 2 bases at J, with 8 bases between the two ends. The CDR3, as DNA: TGCGCCAGCAGCTTGGAGGCAGGACAAGAGACCCAGTACTTC. Protein: CASSLEAGQETQYF.

The chain links TRBV2 to TRBJ2-1; 11 bases match TRBD2. This CDR3 is 16 amino acids long. With V trimmed by 7 bases and J by 4 bases, 9 bases remained unmatched. Germline CDR1 reads SNHLY; CDR2 reads FYNNEI. The CDR3 loop is CASMDPGTSGYNEQFF. The CDR3 DNA sequence: TGTGCCAGCATGGACCCCGGGACTAGCGGTTACAATGAGCAGTTCTTC.

The rearrangement links TRBV4-1 to TRBJ2-3; 8 bases are a match to TRBD2. Germline CDR1 and CDR2: MGHRA and YSYEKL. V lost 0 bases, J lost 2 bases, and 7 bases stayed unmatched. The CDR3 spans 17 residues. The CDR3 bases are TGCGCCAGCAGCCAAGATCCGAACGGGGGGGTCACAGATACGCAGTATTTT. Residues: CASSQDPNGGVTDTQYF.

The chain is built from TRBV2 and TRBJ2-3; no firm D call. Trimming left V 4 bases short and J 6 bases short, with 8 bases between. The CDR3 runs to 12 residues. Germline V gene lookup returns CDR1 SNHLY and CDR2 FYNNEI. Written as DNA, the CDR3 is TGTGCCAGCAGTGTACACCTTGATACGCAGTATTTT. This encodes CASSVHLDTQYF.